This TCR beta chain was retrieved from a study of blood T cell repertoires in COVID-19 (dated by TCRdb to the early 2020s). In the study overall: Samples covering the acute and convalescent phases of COVID-19 were provided by collaborators in the United States, Italy and Spain. The material from the prospective study consisted of cDNA or gDNA derived from T cells, B-cell-depleted T cells, or PBMCs. Deeply sampled blood TCRbeta repertoires from subjects exposed to, actively infected with, or recovered from COVID-19 were included in the dataset. A freely available public database, intended as a resource for researchers studying the immune response to SARS-CoV-2, is where the repertoires were released. The samples were drawn from two sources: the first 160 participants of the ongoing ImmuneRACE study, and 950 to 1,500 subjects contributed by 6 global collaborators. The sample metadata nearly always contained a de-identified subject ID, COVID-19 status, age in years and sex. HLA class I and class II types, where available, came from metadata supplied by the sample provider rather than from assay-based typing.

Whole blood was collected in K2EDTA tubes by collaborating institutions according to the institutions' own protocols. For TCRbeta analysis, collaborators shipped samples as frozen whole blood, isolated PBMCs, or DNA extracted from either of those sample types. TCRbeta CDR3 regions were amplified from genomic DNA using the immunoSEQ Assay, a bias-controlled multiplex PCR. Processing in the source paper ran as follows. Within the assay, amplification of reference gene primers was used to estimate how many nucleated cells each sample contained. To quantify the absolute abundance of each unique TCRbeta CDR3 rearrangement, sequence reads were collapsed and filtered. Productive Simpson clonality was computed per sample as the square root of Simpson's diversity index over productive rearrangements. The table comes from immuneACCESS by way of TCRdb, which keeps in-frame sequences with V and J called. Part of the clones is missing from these tables; in studies checked, under half for an unresolved V gene and the rest for unknown reasons. D and trimming were read from the DNA, whereas the V and J calls and clone size are those reported in that table. Counted in this sample were 300,000 to 400,000 clones; approximately 85% of them appeared once. The biggest ten clones account for around 6.9% of the sample.

CDR3 length: 17 amino acids, cysteine to phenylalanine. The retained sequence is limited to the CDR3, 51 bases, with the frame set at the first base. General findings and caveats noted by the study authors: The amount of clinical and demographic metadata varied by source and participant and was provided uncurated.

This clone is a singleton in its sample. It has no known antigen specificity. Base qualities are not at hand, and no much larger clone is one base apart. Sequencing was carried out using peripheral blood. The sequence joins TRBV21-1 to TRBJ2-7; TRBD1, as called in the table, went unchecked against the DNA. TRBV21-1 is annotated as a pseudogene. The receptor comes from a human donor in a cohort sampled during active COVID-19. The bases read TGTGCCAGCAGCAAAGGGGACCGGGACAGGATTTCCTACGAGCAGTACTTC. It translates to CASSKGDRDRISYEQYF.